This T cell receptor beta chain was documented in a study of siplizumab effects on memory and regulatory T cells. Regarding the study as a whole: Naive T cells were seemingly more diverse than memory cells, and major contributions to the alloresponse seemed to be made by them. In siplizumab cultures, the suppressive function of proliferating Tregs remained unconfirmed.

Germline loops: CDR1 MDHEN, CDR2 SYDVKM. V lost 6 bases and J lost 9, with 12 bases in between. The CDR3 contains 12 residues. TCR templates, about 97,000 per sample, were assayed. The table came from immunoSEQ multiplex PCR; TCRdb's copy has only in-frame clones and leaves some out. The repertoire includes about 100,000 clones, nearly 95% of them detected once, and about 0.62% sits in the top ten. Turning to this clone: No antigen is known for it.

This chain links TRBV28 with TRBJ2-1; no clear D. The sequencing sample was made of Tregs sorted from blood. This clonotype was sampled from a human donor in good health. The CDR3 is CASRPSLGEQFF. In nucleotides, the CDR3 is TGTGCCAGCAGACCAAGCCTGGGTGAGCAGTTCTTC.